Shown below are 31 T cell receptor beta chains from a single sample sequenced in a study of metastatic and nonmetastatic thyroid tumors (dated by TCRdb to between 2020 and 2021). No treatment had been received by any patient before thyroid surgery. The library was produced with PCR. The instrument was an Illumina HiSeq 4000. In TCRdb, the public reads were trimmed at Q25 with fastp and aligned with MiXCR, with productive beta chains retained. The sample table contains over 15,000 clones; only one count was recorded for under 35% of them. Roughly 13% of the sample belongs to the ten largest clones. Sequencing was carried out using tumor tissue. These receptors were obtained from a female donor with papillary thyroid cancer or a benign thyroid nodule (not recorded which). Some clones in this sample may be carry-over from other donors' samples.

This clone has just a few counts. Other DNA sequences from this sample encode an identical CDR3 as well. The chain employs TRBV27 and TRBJ2-1, with TRBD1 matching over 7 bases. J was trimmed by 6 bases and V by 0 bases; bases with no gene match: 5. The CDR3 consists of 15 residues. From germline, CDR1 is MNHEY and CDR2 SMNVEV (reference sequence). The chain's CDR3 is CASSLSRGLLNEQFF. The CDR3 nucleotides are TGTGCCAGCAGTTTATCGAGGGGGCTACTCAATGAGCAGTTCTTC.

V is TRBV9 and J is TRBJ2-3; 9 nucleotides match TRBD2. The CDR3 loop spans 15 amino acids. Germline trimming cut 4 bases from V and 5 bases from J; bases unmatched to any gene: 8. Germline lookup yields CDR1 SGDLS and CDR2 YYNGEE. Written as DNA, the CDR3 is TGTGCCAGCAGCCCTCTTGCGGGAGGGGGAGATACGCAGTATTTT. Translation: CASSPLAGGGDTQYF.

This clone appeared many times. V is TRBV29-1 and J is TRBJ2-2; maybe TRBD1 (5 bases). The CDR3 runs 12 residues. The germline V gene encodes CDR1 SQVTM and CDR2 ANQGSEA. V gave up 8 bases and J gave up 6 bases, with 13 bases separating them. The CDR3 DNA reads TGCAGCCTCGAAACAGGTGCCGGGGAGCTGTTTTTT. It encodes CSLETGAGELFF.

This clone was seen repeatedly, ten times or more. The chain is built from TRBV5-4 and TRBJ2-3; D unclear. CDR1 and CDR2 from the germline V gene are SGHNT and YYREEE (reference sequence). The CDR3 is made up of 14 amino acids. The ends were cut back, 4 bases at V and 0 bases at J, with 9 bases in the middle. CDR3 loop: CASSATPSTDTQYF. CDR3 bases: TGTGCCAGCAGCGCGACCCCTAGCACAGATACGCAGTATTTT.

J is TRBJ1-6 and V is TRBV20-1; weak D call: TRBD1 (5 bases). Per the germline V gene, CDR1 is DFQATT and CDR2 is SNEGSKA (reference sequence). Trimming took off 0 bases at V and 10 bases at J, with 16 bases between the two ends. The CDR3 is 15 residues long. The CDR3 sequence is CSARDRADRESPLHF. The CDR3 bases are TGCAGTGCTAGAGATAGGGCAGACAGAGAATCACCCCTCCACTTT.

This rearrangement joins TRBV28 to TRBJ1-5; D may be TRBD1 (5 bases). The CDR3 runs 15 residues. Germline loops: CDR1 MDHEN, CDR2 SYDVKM. V was trimmed by 6 bases and J by 9 bases, leaving 21 bases between them. The CDR3, as DNA: TGTGCCAGCAGACCCTCGGGACCTGCTTTGCCGCCCCAGCATTTT. This translates into CASRPSGPALPPQHF.

This chain connects TRBV5-1 to TRBJ1-1, with D hard to call. The V gene's germline CDR1 is SGHRS and CDR2 YFSETQ. The V gene lost 0 bases and the J gene lost 3 bases, with 21 bases spanning the gap. This CDR3 is built from 18 residues. CDR3: CASSLGAGRLLKDTEAFF. As DNA, the CDR3 is TGCGCCAGCAGCTTGGGGGCAGGACGCCTTCTGAAGGACACTGAAGCTTTCTTT.

This clone was recorded at least ten times. The chain uses TRBV6-5 and TRBJ2-1, with no clear D. This CDR3 has 12 amino acids. V was pared by 2 bases and J by 9 bases, with 8 bases between. Germline CDR1 and CDR2: MNHEY and SVGAGI. Here the CDR3 reads CASSYKGGEQFF. In nucleotides, the CDR3 is TGTGCCAGCAGTTACAAAGGTGGTGAGCAGTTCTTC.

This clone came up many times. This chain connects TRBV4-3 to TRBJ1-2, with D perhaps TRBD1 (6 bases). The CDR3 is 14 amino acids. Germline V gene lookup returns CDR1 LGHNA and CDR2 YSLEER. V was pared by 4 bases and J by 2 bases, with 11 bases between. CDR3 in amino acids: CASSLDSSNYGYTF. As DNA, the CDR3 is TGCGCCAGCAGCCTGGACAGCTCGAACTATGGCTACACCTTC.

The gene calls are TRBV7-9 and TRBJ1-6; unclear D gene. The germline V and J ends were trimmed by 5 bases and 10 bases, with 15 bases remaining between them. CDR1 and CDR2 (germline): SEHNR, FQNEAQ (reference sequence). This CDR3 has 14 residues. The CDR3 region has the DNA TGTGCCAGCAGCCGGACCTCGGATGGGTCACCCCTCCACTTT. Residues: CASSRTSDGSPLHF. Using reference TRBV7-9 and TRBJ1-6 for the parts outside the CDR3, the full variable domain is DTGVSQNPRHKITKRGQNVTFRCDPISEHNRLYWYRQTLGQGPEFLTYFQNEAQLEKSRLLSDRFSAERPKGSFSTLEIQRTEQGDSAMYLCASSRTSDGSPLHFGNGTRLTVT.

The chain is built from TRBV20-1 and TRBJ2-1, with TRBD2 matching 7 bases. Germline V gene lookup returns CDR1 DFQATT and CDR2 SNEGSKA (reference sequence). This CDR3 comprises 16 residues. The V gene end was trimmed by 1 base and the J gene end by 0 bases; junction bases not matched to a gene: 6. CDR3 bases: TGCAGTGCTAGAGGGCTGGGCGGGAGCTCCTACAATGAGCAGTTCTTC. Translating gives CSARGLGGSSYNEQFF.

By share, this clone counts as medium-sized. The same CDR3 can be traced to other DNA sequences in this sample. The chain uses TRBV5-1 and TRBJ2-3; D is unclear. V lost 0 bases, J lost 3 bases, and 14 bases lay in between. This CDR3 spans 16 amino acids. Germline CDR1 SGHRS, CDR2 YFSETQ. Here the CDR3 reads CASSLEQLARTDTQYF. The CDR3 region has the DNA TGCGCCAGCAGCTTGGAACAGCTCGCTAGGACAGATACGCAGTATTTT.

This clone is medium-sized (0.01 to 0.1%) in the sample. The V call is TRBV27, the J call TRBJ2-7; 10 nucleotides match TRBD1. This CDR3 has 15 residues. The junction had 7 bases not matched to a gene; V was cut back by 4 bases and J by 4 bases. Germline loops: CDR1 MNHEY, CDR2 SMNVEV (reference sequence). CDR3 coding DNA: TGTGCCAGCAGTTGGAGGACAGGGGGAATGTACGAGCAGTACTTC. Protein product: CASSWRTGGMYEQYF.

This chain links TRBV6-1 with TRBJ2-3; 14 bases line up with TRBD2. The CDR3 length is 15 residues. From germline, CDR1 is MNHNS and CDR2 SASEGT. V shed 6 bases and J 6 bases; nucleotides not matched to a gene: 5. CDR3 region: CASSLGLAGGDTQYF. The CDR3 DNA is TGTGCCAGCAGCCTCGGACTAGCGGGAGGTGATACGCAGTATTTT.

The CDR3 here is CASSYLGPDSYEQYF. The CDR3 nucleotides read TGTGCCAGCAGTTACTTGGGACCGGATTCCTACGAGCAGTACTTC. The J gene is TRBJ2-7, the V gene TRBV6-2 or TRBV6-3; either TRBD1 or TRBD2 may fit D (5 bases each). In germline, CDR1 is MNHEY, CDR2 SVGEGT. This CDR3 contains 15 residues. V lost 1 base and J 1 base, leaving 11 bases between the germline ends.

The chain couples TRBV30 to TRBJ2-7, with 10 bases aligning to TRBD1. The CDR3 totals 14 residues. V trimming: 3 bases; J trimming: 5 bases; junction bases outside the gene matches: 7. The germline V gene encodes CDR1 GTSNPN and CDR2 SVGIG (reference sequence). In DNA form, the CDR3 reads TGTGCCTGGAGAGACCGGGACAGGGGTCACGAGCAGTACTTC. Amino acids: CAWRDRDRGHEQYF.

This clone was seen once. The chain has TRBV3-1 and TRBJ1-1; TRBD1 matches 7 bases. This CDR3 is 15 amino acids long. Germline V gene lookup returns CDR1 LGHDT and CDR2 YNNKEL (reference sequence). Trimming took 1 base from V and 2 from J; bases not matched to a gene: 4. CDR3 nucleotides: TGTGCCAGCAGCCAAGGCCAGGGGGTAAACACTGAAGCTTTCTTT. Translating it yields CASSQGQGVNTEAFF.

This clone occurred many times. The rearrangement joins TRBV5-1 to TRBJ2-7; D is perhaps TRBD1 (6 bases). This CDR3 has 14 residues. V shed 4 bases and J shed 4 bases, with 15 bases lying between them. The V gene's germline CDR1 is SGHRS and CDR2 YFSETQ. The CDR3 region is CASSGTHSGYEQYF. The CDR3 DNA reads TGCGCCAGCAGCGGGACACACTCAGGATACGAGCAGTACTTC.

The J gene is TRBJ1-1, the V gene TRBV18; TRBD1 matches 7 bases. CDR1 is KGHSH, CDR2 LQKENI, per germline. CDR3 length: 15 residues. J lost 1 base, V lost 1 base, and 3 bases had no gene match. The CDR3, as DNA: TGTGCCAGCTCACCACAGAACAGGGGGAACACTGAAGCTTTCTTT. Amino acid sequence: CASSPQNRGNTEAFF.

This clone is medium-sized in the sample. This chain joins TRBV6-2 or TRBV6-3 and TRBJ2-1, with D uncertain. This CDR3 comprises 13 residues. V was cut by 6 bases and J by 9 bases, with 15 bases left in between. The germline gives CDR1 MNHEY, CDR2 SVGEGT. The CDR3, as DNA: TGTGCCAGCAGGAGACCCATGGCGAGTGAGCAGTTCTTC. The encoded protein is CASRRPMASEQFF.

There are a few counts of this clone. The rearrangement uses TRBV12-3 or TRBV12-4 and TRBJ1-2; D is unclear. The CDR3 extends over 8 amino acids. For the CDR3, the DNA is TGTGCTACCGATGGCTACACCTTC. Protein: CATDGYTF.

The gene calls are TRBV11-2 and TRBJ2-1; D is ambiguous. Germline CDR1 SGHAT, CDR2 FQNNGV. V was cut by 7 bases and J by 8 bases, with 18 bases left in between. This CDR3 has 14 residues. CDR3 in amino acids: CASTPYSRVDEQFF. CDR3 DNA sequence: TGTGCCAGCACCCCCTACTCGCGAGTCGATGAGCAGTTCTTC.

V is TRBV19 and J is TRBJ2-2; D not certain. Trimming stripped 1 base from V and 4 bases from J, with 7 bases between. Germline values: CDR1 LNHDA, CDR2 SQIVND (reference sequence). This CDR3 contains 14 residues. CDR3 nucleotides: TGTGCCAGTAGTATAGGCTATTTCACCGGGGAGCTGTTTTTT. It encodes CASSIGYFTGELFF.

The chain has TRBV3-1 and TRBJ2-3; 8 bases fit TRBD1. The CDR3 consists of 14 residues. Germline trimming cut 2 bases from V and 6 bases from J; bases unmatched to any gene: 4. Germline V gene data show CDR1 as LGHDT and CDR2 as YNNKEL (reference sequence). The CDR3 nucleotides read TGTGCCAGCAGCCAAAGACAGGGGACGGATACGCAGTATTTT. This codes for CASSQRQGTDTQYF.

CDR3 residues: CASSFGLDGGEQFF. In nucleotides, the CDR3 is TGTGCCAGCAGTTTTGGACTAGACGGAGGTGAGCAGTTCTTC. V gene TRBV6-2 or TRBV6-3 combines with J gene TRBJ2-1; 7 nucleotides agree with TRBD2. V dropped 4 bases and J dropped 9; count of bases not matched to a gene: 9. Germline V gene sequence: CDR1 MNHEY, CDR2 SVGEGT. This CDR3 is built from 14 residues.

The V call is TRBV2, the J call TRBJ2-2, with a tentative D call TRBD1 (6 bases). Germline-derived CDR1 and CDR2 are SNHLY and FYNNEI. The CDR3 covers 15 residues. V was trimmed by 7 bases and J by 4 bases, leaving 16 bases between them. The CDR3 nucleotides read TGTGCCAGCAACCAGGGGTCCCTAAGCACCGGGGAGCTGTTTTTT. This sequence encodes CASNQGSLSTGELFF.

This clone was picked up a small number of times. The chain is built from TRBV24-1 and TRBJ1-2; 7 positions match TRBD1. In germline, CDR1 is KGHDR, CDR2 SFDVKD. This CDR3 is built from 13 residues. The ends lost 6 bases at V and 4 bases at J; junction bases unmatched: 4. This CDR3 reads CATSRGTAYGYTF. CDR3 nucleotides: TGTGCCACCAGTCGTGGGACAGCCTATGGCTACACCTTC.

This clone was seen more than once but under ten times. J is TRBJ2-5 and V is TRBV20-1; TRBD2 might be the D (6 bases). The germline V and J ends were trimmed by 0 bases and 5 bases, with 13 bases remaining between them. This CDR3 region has 14 residues. The germline V gene has CDR1 DFQATT and CDR2 SNEGSKA (reference sequence). This CDR3 reads CSARDLGEVETQYF. The CDR3 bases are TGCAGTGCTAGAGATTTGGGGGAGGTGGAGACCCAGTACTTC.

The gene calls are TRBV6-5 and TRBJ1-6; possibly TRBD1 for D (6 bases). Germline CDR1 MNHEY, CDR2 SVGAGI. The CDR3 consists of 16 residues. V was clipped by 2 bases and J by 1 base, with 9 bases between them. This CDR3 reads CASSYGGGSYNSPLHF. DNA for the CDR3: TGTGCCAGCAGTTACGGAGGGGGGTCCTATAATTCACCCCTCCACTTT.

This clone is labeled medium-sized. V gene TRBV6-1 combines with J gene TRBJ2-7; perhaps TRBD1 as D (6 bases). CDR3 size: 15 residues. V lost 6 bases and J 5 bases, leaving 20 bases between the germline ends. Germline V gene lookup returns CDR1 MNHNS and CDR2 SASEGT. CDR3 in amino acids: CASRGHPQGIHEQYF. CDR3 nucleotide sequence: TGTGCCAGCAGGGGACATCCACAAGGAATCCACGAGCAGTACTTC.

This clone was seen more than once but under ten times. The rearrangement uses TRBV6-5 and TRBJ2-7; unclear D gene. The germline gives CDR1 MNHEY, CDR2 SVGAGI. The ends were cut back, 5 bases at V and 6 bases at J, with 17 bases in the middle. The CDR3 length is 14 residues. This CDR3 reads CASSTRGGPGEQYF. CDR3 coding DNA: TGTGCCAGCAGTACGCGAGGTGGTCCGGGCGAGCAGTACTTC.